Sequencing of this T cell receptor (beta chain) was carried out in a study of blood T cell repertoires in COVID-19. The wider study: The United States, Italy and Spain provided the acute and convalescent COVID-19 samples. The cDNA or gDNA used as material had been derived from T cells, B-cell-depleted T cells, or PBMCs.

Per the original data handling: From reference gene primer amplification, estimates of nucleated cell counts were derived. Clones were sequenced by immunoSEQ multiplex PCR, and TCRdb holds only the in-frame ones, with some missing. The V and J calls and clone size are taken from that table; D and trimming were inferred from the DNA. The sample has about 520,000 clones, approximately 83% seen once. This CDR3 comprises 16 residues. The V gene's germline CDR1 is LNHDA and CDR2 SQIVND (reference sequence). The germline V and J ends were trimmed by 5 bases and 2 bases, with 18 bases remaining between them.

This chain connects TRBV19 to TRBJ1-2, with D perhaps matching TRBD1 (6 bases). The source material was peripheral blood. This TCR derives from a human donor in a cohort sampled during active COVID-19. CDR3: CASSPYQGSLNYGYTF. The DNA of the CDR3 is TGTGCCAGTAGTCCTTATCAGGGGTCCCTCAACTATGGCTACACCTTC.